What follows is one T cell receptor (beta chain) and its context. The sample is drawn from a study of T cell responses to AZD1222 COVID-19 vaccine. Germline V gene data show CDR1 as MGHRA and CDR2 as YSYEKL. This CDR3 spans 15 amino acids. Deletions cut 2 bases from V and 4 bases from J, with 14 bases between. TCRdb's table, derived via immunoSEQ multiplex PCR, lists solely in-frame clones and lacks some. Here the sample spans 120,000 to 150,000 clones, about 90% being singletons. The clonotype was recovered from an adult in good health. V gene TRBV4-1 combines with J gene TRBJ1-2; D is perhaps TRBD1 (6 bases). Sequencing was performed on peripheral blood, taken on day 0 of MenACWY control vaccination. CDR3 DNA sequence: TGCGCCAGCAGCCAACCGGGACGAGGGGGCTATGGCTACACCTTC. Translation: CASSQPGRGGYGYTF.